This T cell receptor beta chain stems from a study of blood T cell repertoires in COVID-19. V lost 0 bases to trimming and J lost 4 bases, with 12 bases between them. The CDR3 runs 15 residues. CDR1 and CDR2 from the germline V gene are MNHEY and SMNVEV (reference sequence). Either two negative PCRs, clearance, or symptom resolution qualified Cohort 3 donors as recovered. This clone was observed a handful of times. Only in-frame clones appear in the TCRdb table, and some are missing; sequencing was by immunoSEQ multiplex PCR. Among roughly 170,000 clones listed, roughly 85% were seen once. The sample taken for sequencing was PBMCs or T cells enriched from blood (not recorded which). This receptor was identified in a woman aged 45-59 years who had recovered from COVID-19. This chain uses TRBV27 with TRBJ1-1; D ambiguous. CDR3 loop: CASSLSLSVRTEAFF. CDR3 nucleotides: TGTGCCAGCAGTTTATCATTGAGCGTGCGCACTGAAGCTTTCTTT.